These 26 T cell receptor beta chains originate from one sample sequenced in a study of Tregs in tolerant kidney transplant recipients (dated by TCRdb to the late 2010s). Library creation used the immunoSEQ multiplex PCR assay. As stored in TCRdb, this immuneACCESS dataset retains in-frame rearrangements with V and J assigned. A fraction of the clones does not appear; measured against another copy, unresolved V genes explain less than half of the discrepancy, and the remainder lacks a known reason. The sample table gives approximately 35,000 clones. The ten most abundant clones make up more than 6.5% of the sample. The time point label of this sample denotes: blood sample drawn before combined kidney and bone marrow transplant. The sample consisted of CD8+ T cells from blood, taken before the transplant. The receptors were sampled from a human donor who received a combined kidney and bone marrow transplant.

In the case of this clone: The read comes to an end 3 residues before the CDR3 does, leaving the germline J gene to fill in the end. This chain uses TRBV6-2 or TRBV6-3 with TRBJ1-1; a weak D match, TRBD1 (5 bases). V was pared by 0 bases and J by 5 bases, with 16 bases between. This CDR3 region has 16 residues. Per the germline V gene, CDR1 is MNHEY and CDR2 is SVGEGT. CDR3 DNA, as far as it was read: TGTGCCAGCAGTTACTCGTACGTCCAGGGAGTAACTGAA. Protein: CASSYSYVQGVTE. In full, the CDR3 reads CASSYSYVQGVTEAFF.

The sequenced part of the CDR3 DNA is TGCGCCAGCAGTCCTAGCGGGGGGTTGACAGATACG. This translates into CASSPSGGLTDT. The full CDR3 reads CASSPSGGLTDTQYF. The chain carries TRBV10-2 and TRBJ2-3, with 11 positions matching TRBD2. The read comes to an end 3 residues before the CDR3 does, leaving the germline J gene to fill in the end. Germline V lookup: CDR1 WSHSY, CDR2 SAAADI. The length of the CDR3 is 15 residues. V lost 5 bases to trimming and J lost 3 bases; unmatched junction nucleotides: 4.

Details on this clone: The DNA ends 3 residues before the CDR3 does, and the rest of the CDR3 is filled in from the germline J gene. This chain connects TRBV19 to TRBJ2-2; D perhaps matches TRBD1 (6 bases). This CDR3 comprises 14 residues. Per the germline V gene, CDR1 is LNHDA and CDR2 is SQIVND (reference sequence). Trimming shortened V by 6 bases and J by 4 bases, and 12 bases separated the two germline ends. CDR3 bases read: TGTGCCAGTAGCCGGGACACGGTCACCGGGGAG. It specifies CASSRDTVTGE. The whole CDR3 reads CASSRDTVTGELFF.

On this clone itself: The read halts 3 residues ahead of the CDR3 end, with the missing end drawn from the germline J gene. The chain carries TRBV19 and TRBJ2-5, with 8 bases that match TRBD1. Germline-derived CDR1 and CDR2 are LNHDA and SQIVND (reference sequence). The CDR3 runs 16 residues. The V and J ends lost 1 base and 5 bases, in that order; junction bases with no gene match: 9. The CDR3 loop reads CASSIGARGPGETQYF. The CDR3 bases that were read are TGTGCCAGTAGTATAGGGGCCAGGGGGCCGGGGGAGACC.

Notes on this clone: The CDR3 goes on 3 residues after the read ends, and that part is filled in from the germline J gene. The J gene is TRBJ1-1, the V gene TRBV7-6, with D possibly matching TRBD1 (5 bases). This CDR3 spans 14 amino acids. Germline V gene sequence: CDR1 SGHVS, CDR2 FNYEAQ. Trimming cost V 7 bases and J 0 bases, with 12 bases left between them. CDR3 protein: CASKGAGVNTEAFF. The sequenced CDR3 bases are TGTGCCAGCAAAGGGGCTGGGGTGAACACTGAA.

As regards this clone: The read ends 3 residues before the CDR3 terminus; that terminus is restored from the germline J gene. This chain joins TRBV20-1 and TRBJ2-7; TRBD2 matches at 10 bases. CDR3 length equals 17 residues. Germline CDR1 DFQATT, CDR2 SNEGSKA (reference sequence). With V trimmed by 8 bases and J by 3 bases, 19 bases remained unmatched. CDR3 in amino acids: CSTEVGLKGTSDYEQYF. The part of the CDR3 DNA that was read is TGCAGTACAGAGGTGGGGCTCAAGGGGACTAGCGACTACGAG.

Turning to this clone: Sequencing ends 3 residues short of the CDR3 end; the germline J gene provides the rest. The J gene is TRBJ2-1, the V gene TRBV7-6; the D gene is possibly TRBD1 (6 bases). The CDR3 is 13 amino acids. V lost 7 bases and J 8 bases, leaving 15 bases between the germline ends. Germline V gene sequence: CDR1 SGHVS, CDR2 FNYEAQ. CDR3 DNA (partial): TGTGCCAGCATGGCAGGGGAATACGATGAG. Translating it yields CASMAGEYDE. The complete CDR3 reads CASMAGEYDEQFF. Looking up the rest from reference TRBV7-6 and TRBJ2-1 gives the full variable domain: GAGVSQSPRYKVTKRGQDVALRCDPISGHVSLYWYRQALGQGPEFLTYFNYEAQQDKSGLPNDRFSAERPEGSISTLTIQRTEQRDSAMYRCASMAGEYDEQFFGPGTRLTVL.

In regard to this clone: The read gets to within 3 residues of the CDR3 end, and the germline J gene fills in the rest. The chain couples TRBV6-2 or TRBV6-3 to TRBJ2-1, with 7 nucleotides matching TRBD1. This CDR3 has 16 amino acids. Looked up from germline, CDR1 is MNHEY and CDR2 is SVGEGT. The V and J ends lost 7 bases and 4 bases, in that order; junction bases with no gene match: 13. The CDR3: CASTPLPGQVYNEQFF. The sequenced CDR3 bases are TGTGCCAGCACCCCCCTCCCAGGACAGGTGTACAATGAG.

Comment on this clone: The read halts 3 residues ahead of the CDR3 end, with the missing end drawn from the germline J gene. The V call is TRBV7-4, the J call TRBJ1-6; the D gene is possibly TRBD1 (6 bases). This CDR3 region has 16 residues. Trimming pared 7 bases from V and 6 bases from J, leaving 19 bases between. CDR1 SGHVT and CDR2 SQSDAQ come from the germline V gene. The DNA read from the CDR3 is TGTGCCAGCAACTCGCGACCGGACAGCCCTAATTCACCC. Translated: CASNSRPDSPNSP. The full CDR3 reads CASNSRPDSPNSPLHF.

A note on this clone: The read ends 3 residues early relative to the CDR3; the germline J gene fills the gap. V gene TRBV6-2 or TRBV6-3 combines with J gene TRBJ2-1; D perhaps matches TRBD2 (6 bases). V lost 5 bases, J lost 1 base, and 9 bases lay in between. The CDR3 loop spans 14 amino acids. Germline loops: CDR1 MNHEY, CDR2 SVGEGT. The covered CDR3 bases are TGTGCCAGCAGTCGGCGGGATTCCTACAATGAG. Protein: CASSRRDSYNE. The whole CDR3 is CASSRRDSYNEQFF.

Notes on this clone: The CDR3 end is not reached by the read, which stops 3 residues before it; the germline J gene fills it in. V is TRBV2 and J is TRBJ2-1; 9 nucleotides agree with TRBD1. Looked up from germline, CDR1 is SNHLY and CDR2 is FYNNEI. This CDR3 has 15 amino acids. Trimming removed 5 bases from V and 2 bases from J; junction bases left unmatched: 4. Partial CDR3 DNA: TGTGCCAGCAGTCACAGGGGGCCCCCCTACAATGAG. Encoded protein: CASSHRGPPYNE. The whole CDR3 sequence reads CASSHRGPPYNEQFF.

Details on this clone: The missing CDR3 end, 3 residues past where the read stops, is filled in from the germline J gene. The chain links TRBV29-1 to TRBJ2-7; TRBD1 might be the D (6 bases). CDR1 is SQVTM and CDR2 is ANQGSEA in the germline V gene. The V gene lost 4 bases and the J gene lost 5 bases, with 15 bases spanning the gap. This CDR3 spans 13 amino acids. CDR3 sequence reads: CSVAPGAAHEQYF. CDR3 DNA (partial): TGCAGCGTTGCTCCAGGGGCGGCTCACGAG.

Concerning this clone: The sequence runs out 3 residues before the end of the CDR3; the remainder is reconstructed from the germline J gene. This sequence joins TRBV20-1 and TRBJ2-5; 7 nucleotides match TRBD2. Trimming cost V 2 bases and J 5 bases; bases outside gene matches: 8. Germline V CDR1 and CDR2: DFQATT, SNEGSKA (reference sequence). The CDR3 extends over 14 amino acids. The CDR3 is CSARSLAEAETQYF. The CDR3 DNA, read in part, is TGCAGTGCTAGAAGCCTAGCGGAGGCGGAGACC.

Note on this clone: The CDR3 extends 3 residues past the end of the read, so its final part is completed from the germline J gene. The chain uses TRBV13 and TRBJ2-5, with TRBD1 identical over 7 bases. Germline CDR1 and CDR2: PRHDT and FYEKMQ (reference sequence). Unmatched junction bases numbered 2, after V lost 3 bases and J lost 1 base. The CDR3 contains 14 residues. The CDR3 bases that were read are TGTGCCAGCAGCTTCAGACAGGGCCAAGAGACC. As protein: CASSFRQGQET. The CDR3, in full, reads CASSFRQGQETQYF.

Note on this clone: Coverage ceases 3 residues before the CDR3 finishes, and the germline J gene fills in the end. The J gene is TRBJ2-7, the V gene TRBV7-2; D might be TRBD1 (5 bases). CDR3 length: 13 amino acids. CDR1 and CDR2 (germline): SGHTA, FQGNSA. Trimming pared 3 bases from V and 3 bases from J, leaving 9 bases between. This chain's CDR3 is CASSFPDSYEQYF. The sequenced part of the CDR3 DNA is TGTGCCAGCAGCTTCCCAGACAGCTACGAG.

On this clone itself: The read is 3 residues too short to cover the CDR3 end, so that end is filled in from the germline J gene. The chain links TRBV10-3 to TRBJ1-1; D may be TRBD1 (6 bases). The CDR3 extends over 17 amino acids. The V and J ends lost 8 bases and 1 base respectively, with 23 bases between them. Germline loops: CDR1 ENHRY, CDR2 SYGVKD. The sequenced CDR3 bases are TGTGCCATCCTCCCCGCGGGGGCCAGAAGACCGAACACTGAA. Translated, it gives CAILPAGARRPNTE. The entire CDR3 is CAILPAGARRPNTEAFF.

The CDR3 loop is CASSQGSGNTEAFF. The CDR3 DNA, read in part, is TGTGCCAGTAGCCAGGGATCAGGGAACACTGAA. V usage is TRBV19 and J usage is TRBJ1-1; a weak D match, TRBD1 (5 bases). The read gets to within 3 residues of the CDR3 end, and the germline J gene fills in the rest. Germline loops: CDR1 LNHDA, CDR2 SQIVND (reference sequence). This CDR3 region has 14 residues. Trimming shortened V by 6 bases and J by 1 base, and 12 bases separated the two germline ends.

Points on this clone: The CDR3 extends 3 residues past the end of the read, so its final part is completed from the germline J gene. The chain recombines TRBV5-6 with TRBJ2-3, with 7 bases that match TRBD2. CDR3 length: 13 amino acids. V shed 0 bases and J 6 bases; nucleotides not matched to a gene: 1. The germline gives CDR1 SGHDT, CDR2 YYEEEE. The CDR3 DNA, read in part, is TGTGCCAGCAGCTTGGGGCGGGGGGATACG. Translation: CASSLGRGDT. The entire CDR3 protein is CASSLGRGDTQYF. Variable domain in full (rest from reference TRBV5-6 and TRBJ2-3): DAGVTQSPTHLIKTRGQQVTLRCSPKSGHDTVSWYQQALGQGPQFIFQYYEEEERQRGNFPDRFSGHQFPNYSSELNVNALLLGDSALYLCASSLGRGDTQYFGPGTRLTVL.

Points on this clone: The sequence runs out 3 residues before the end of the CDR3; the remainder is reconstructed from the germline J gene. The V gene is TRBV29-1, the J gene TRBJ1-4, with TRBD1 matching over 8 bases. V lost 0 bases to trimming and J lost 8 bases; unmatched junction nucleotides: 5. CDR1 is SQVTM, CDR2 ANQGSEA, per germline. The CDR3 has 14 amino acids. The CDR3 here is CSVEDQGAVEKLFF. CDR3 DNA, as far as it was read: TGCAGCGTTGAAGATCAGGGGGCGGTGGAAAAA.

Note on this clone: The CDR3 extends 3 residues past the end of the read, so its final part is completed from the germline J gene. V and J are TRBV19 and TRBJ2-3; D is uncertain. The V gene's germline CDR1 is LNHDA and CDR2 SQIVND (reference sequence). This CDR3 has 14 amino acids. V lost 3 bases and J 0 bases, leaving 7 bases between the germline ends. The CDR3 protein is CASSIGLSTDTQYF. The sequenced CDR3 bases are TGTGCCAGTAGTATTGGCCTTAGCACAGATACG. The whole variable domain, remainder taken from reference TRBV19 and TRBJ2-3, is DGGITQSPKYLFRKEGQNVTLSCEQNLNHDAMYWYRQDPGQGLRLIYYSQIVNDFQKGDIAEGYSVSREKKESFPLTVTSAQKNPTAFYLCASSIGLSTDTQYFGPGTRLTVL.

Details on this clone: The read halts 3 residues ahead of the CDR3 end, with the missing end drawn from the germline J gene. V is TRBV11-2 and J is TRBJ2-7; no clear D gene. There are 15 residues in the CDR3. V was shortened by 2 bases and J by 0 bases, with 11 bases between the two germline ends. Germline CDR1 reads SGHAT; CDR2 reads FQNNGV. Here the CDR3 reads CASSLPLVSSYEQYF. The covered CDR3 bases are TGTGCCAGCAGCTTACCACTGGTGAGCTCCTACGAG.

In regard to this clone: The read stops 3 residues short of the end of the CDR3; the missing end is completed from the germline J gene. The chain uses TRBV20-1 and TRBJ1-5; D unresolved. The germline CDR1 and CDR2 sequences are DFQATT and SNEGSKA (reference sequence). The CDR3 covers 8 residues. The CDR3 loop reads CTGQPQHF. Incomplete CDR3 DNA: TGCACGGGGCAGCCC.

Of note for this clone: An end of the junction does not agree with germline; a read error may underlie this. Sequencing ends 3 residues short of the CDR3 end; the germline J gene provides the rest. The chain employs TRBV4-2 and TRBJ1-1; 7 bases align to TRBD1. This CDR3 has 18 amino acids. The V gene's germline CDR1 is LGHNA and CDR2 YNFKEQ. CDR3 protein: CASSQVAGGIFVRTEAFF. The covered CDR3 bases are TGCGCCAGCAGCCAAGTGGCAGGGGGAATTTTCGTACGGACTGAA.

Worth noting for this clone: The read is 3 residues too short to cover the CDR3 end, so that end is filled in from the germline J gene. The chain employs TRBV6-2 or TRBV6-3 and TRBJ2-5; D may be TRBD1 (6 bases). CDR3 size: 14 residues. The V gene lost 8 bases and the J gene lost 7 bases, with 20 bases spanning the gap. The germline gives CDR1 MNHEY, CDR2 SVGEGT. CDR3 protein: CASRKPWGHGTQYF. The sequenced CDR3 bases are TGTGCCAGCCGTAAGCCATGGGGGCACGGGACC.

The covered CDR3 bases are TGCAGCCTAAGGCGGGGGGGAAGCGAG. Translated, it gives CSLRRGGSE. The CDR3 as a whole reads CSLRRGGSEQYF. V gene TRBV29-1 combines with J gene TRBJ2-7; 9 positions match TRBD2. The read gets to within 3 residues of the CDR3 end, and the germline J gene fills in the rest. CDR3 size: 12 residues. Germline lookup yields CDR1 SQVTM and CDR2 ANQGSEA. The ends lost 8 bases at V and 6 bases at J; junction bases unmatched: 8.

Worth noting for this clone: Read data end 3 residues before the CDR3 end; the end is taken from the germline J gene. The rearrangement uses TRBV11-3 and TRBJ2-7, with D hard to call. The germline gives CDR1 SGHNT, CDR2 YENEEA. The CDR3 covers 15 residues. With 0 bases removed from V and 0 bases from J, the gap between germline ends came to 9 bases. The CDR3 loop reads CASSLDSSGSYEQYF. The DNA read from the CDR3 is TGTGCCAGCAGCTTAGACTCCTCCGGCTCCTACGAG.